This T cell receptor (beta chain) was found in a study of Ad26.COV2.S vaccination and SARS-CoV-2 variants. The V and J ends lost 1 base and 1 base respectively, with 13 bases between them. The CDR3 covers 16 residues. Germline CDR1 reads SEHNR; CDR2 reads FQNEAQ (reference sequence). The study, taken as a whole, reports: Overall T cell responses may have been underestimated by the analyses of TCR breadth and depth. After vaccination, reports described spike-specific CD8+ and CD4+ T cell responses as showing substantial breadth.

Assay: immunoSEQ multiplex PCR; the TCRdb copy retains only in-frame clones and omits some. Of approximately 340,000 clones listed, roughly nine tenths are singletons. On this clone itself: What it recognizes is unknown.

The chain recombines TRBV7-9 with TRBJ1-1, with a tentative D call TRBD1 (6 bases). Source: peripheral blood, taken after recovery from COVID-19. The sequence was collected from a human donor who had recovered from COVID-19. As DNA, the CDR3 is TGTGCCAGCAGCTTAGGGGCAGGGGCCTGGAACACTGAAGCTTTCTTT. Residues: CASSLGAGAWNTEAFF. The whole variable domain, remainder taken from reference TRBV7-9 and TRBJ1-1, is DTGVSQNPRHKITKRGQNVTFRCDPISEHNRLYWYRQTLGQGPEFLTYFQNEAQLEKSRLLSDRFSAERPKGSFSTLEIQRTEQGDSAMYLCASSLGAGAWNTEAFFGQGTRLTVV.